This record concerns one TCR beta chain sequence. TCRdb's copy holds only in-frame clones and misses some; the assay was immunoSEQ multiplex PCR. This table holds 150,000 or so clones, around 85% found once. These data belong to a study of blood T cell repertoires in COVID-19. Looking at the study overall: There were acute and convalescent COVID-19 samples, and they came from the United States, Italy and Spain.

The sample taken for sequencing was peripheral blood. This TCR was recovered from a human donor in a cohort sampled during active COVID-19.

The CDR3 is CASSPGASGANVLTF. The CDR3 DNA reads TGTGCCAGCAGCCCAGGGGCCTCTGGGGCCAACGTCCTGACTTTC. The chain links TRBV5-5 to TRBJ2-6, with D possibly TRBD1 on 6 matching bases. Trimming cost V 4 bases and J 0 bases, with 8 bases left between them. The CDR3 extends over 15 amino acids. CDR1 SGHKS and CDR2 YYEKEE come from the germline V gene (reference sequence).